One and the same sample provided the 25 T cell receptor beta chains below, sequenced in a study of T cell responses to AZD1222 COVID-19 vaccine. Method: immunoSEQ multiplex PCR; TCRdb's copy keeps in-frame clones and lacks some. The top ten clones hold roughly 1.7% of a sample with 150,000 to 200,000 clones, approximately 94% of them seen once. Here the sequenced sample was peripheral blood, taken 28 days after the second AZD1222 dose. The source of these receptors is an adult who received the AZD1222 COVID-19 vaccine.

The chain links TRBV7-9 to TRBJ2-3, with D unresolved. The CDR3 contains 14 residues. The V end was cut by 2 bases, the J end by 4 bases, with 10 bases between. CDR1 SEHNR and CDR2 FQNEAQ come from the germline V gene (reference sequence). The CDR3 nucleotides read TGTGCCAGCAGCTTACGAGGAATAGCAGATACGCAGTATTTT. Translating it yields CASSLRGIADTQYF.

The chain uses TRBV7-3 and TRBJ1-1, with D possibly TRBD1 on 5 matching bases. The CDR3 is 14 residues long. Per germline, CDR1 SGHTA and CDR2 FQGTGA. Trimming pared 2 bases from V and 0 bases from J, leaving 7 bases between. CDR3 sequence (DNA): TGTGCCAGCAGCTTACAAGGGGTGAACACTGAAGCTTTCTTT. This encodes CASSLQGVNTEAFF.

The chain couples TRBV7-9 to TRBJ1-5; no firm D call. This CDR3 comprises 13 residues. Trimming shortened V by 4 bases and J by 1 base, and 5 bases separated the two germline ends. CDR1 and CDR2 from the germline V gene are SEHNR and FQNEAQ (reference sequence). CDR3 amino acids: CASSSVSNQPQHF. The CDR3 DNA follows: TGTGCCAGCAGCTCGGTCAGCAATCAGCCCCAGCATTTT.

The chain is built from TRBV15 and TRBJ2-5; D is ambiguous. The CDR3 spans 15 residues. The V and J ends lost 0 bases and 5 bases respectively, with 13 bases between them. Looked up from germline, CDR1 is LNHNV and CDR2 is YYDKDF (reference sequence). The CDR3 DNA sequence: TGTGCCACCAGCAGAGATCTAAGTACAGCGGAGACCCAGTACTTC. Its protein is CATSRDLSTAETQYF.

This clone has a handful of counts. The chain carries TRBV15 and TRBJ2-2; the D gene could be TRBD1 or TRBD2 (6 bases each). Trimming stripped 8 bases from V and 2 bases from J, with 30 bases between. CDR3 length equals 20 residues. The germline gives CDR1 LNHNV, CDR2 YYDKDF (reference sequence). The CDR3 DNA reads TGTGCCACCTCCGGGGAGCGGGCCTCTTTCGCGGGACACAACACCGGGGAGCTGTTTTTT. It translates to CATSGERASFAGHNTGELFF. Full variable domain (remainder filled in from reference TRBV15 and TRBJ2-2): DAMVIQNPRYQVTQFGKPVTLSCSQTLNHNVMYWYQQKSSQAPKLLFHYYDKDFNNEADTPDNFQSRRPNTSFCFLDIRSPGLGDTAMYLCATSGERASFAGHNTGELFFGEGSRLTVL.

The rearrangement links TRBV25-1 to TRBJ1-3; D uncertain. The CDR3 loop spans 13 amino acids. V lost 6 bases and J lost 0, with 6 bases in between. Germline V CDR1 and CDR2: MGHDK, SYGVNS. CDR3 sequence (DNA): TGTGCCAGCAGGCGGATCTCTGGAAACACCATATATTTT. This codes for CASRRISGNTIYF.

This sequence joins TRBV6-2 or TRBV6-3 and TRBJ2-3; 16 nucleotides line up with TRBD2. Germline trimming cut 5 bases from V and 3 bases from J; bases unmatched to any gene: 8. This CDR3 contains 18 residues. Germline V gene data show CDR1 as MNHEY and CDR2 as SVGEGT. The CDR3 protein is CASSDHLGLAGGTDTQYF. CDR3 DNA sequence: TGTGCCAGCAGTGACCACTTGGGACTAGCGGGGGGGACAGATACGCAGTATTTT.

The V and J genes are TRBV12-3 or TRBV12-4 and TRBJ2-1; tentatively, D is TRBD2 (6 bases). The CDR3 is 13 amino acids. V lost 1 base and J lost 8, with 9 bases in between. Here the CDR3 DNA reads TGTGCCAGCAGTTTAGGCGGGACCGATGAGCAGTTCTTC. It yields the protein CASSLGGTDEQFF.

The rearrangement links TRBV2 to TRBJ2-7; TRBD1 is a possible D gene (6 bases). CDR1 and CDR2 from the germline V gene are SNHLY and FYNNEI. The CDR3 is 15 residues long. The V and J ends lost 9 bases and 3 bases respectively, with 21 bases between them. The CDR3 loop is CASHLLDRRGYEQYF. Here the CDR3 DNA reads TGTGCCAGTCACCTACTAGACAGGAGAGGCTACGAGCAGTACTTC.

The chain is built from TRBV3-1 (or the pseudogene TRBV3-2) and TRBJ1-4; no definite D call. Trimming cost V 4 bases and J 3 bases, with 12 bases left between them. CDR1 and CDR2 (germline): LGHDT, YNNKEL (reference sequence). This CDR3 contains 15 residues. This chain's CDR3 is CASSLVPGANEKLFF. The CDR3 DNA reads as TGTGCCAGCAGCCTAGTCCCCGGGGCTAATGAAAAACTGTTTTTT.

The rearrangement links TRBV28 to TRBJ1-2; D call uncertain. Trimming left V 3 bases short and J 3 bases short, with 8 bases between. CDR1 and CDR2 (germline): MDHEN, SYDVKM. The CDR3 length is 13 residues. The CDR3 is CASSFRQDYGYTF. DNA of the CDR3: TGTGCCAGCAGTTTTAGGCAGGACTATGGCTACACCTTC.

J is TRBJ2-5 and V is TRBV11-3; D gene ambiguous. This CDR3 has 15 residues. Trimming stripped 5 bases from V and 3 bases from J, with 16 bases between. Germline CDR1 and CDR2: SGHNT and YENEEA. CDR3 protein: CASSQRIGREETQYF. The CDR3 DNA reads TGTGCCAGCAGCCAACGTATCGGCAGAGAAGAGACCCAGTACTTC. Full variable domain (rest looked up from reference TRBV11-3 and TRBJ2-5): EAGVVQSPRYKIIEKKQPVAFWCNPISGHNTLYWYLQNLGQGPELLIRYENEEAVDDSQLPKDRFSAERLKGVDSTLKIQPAELGDSAVYLCASSQRIGREETQYFGPGTRLLVL.

This chain uses TRBV6-5 with TRBJ1-1, with TRBD1 identical over 7 bases. The V and J ends lost 2 bases and 7 bases, in that order; junction bases with no gene match: 7. The germline gives CDR1 MNHEY, CDR2 SVGAGI. The CDR3 loop spans 14 amino acids. CDR3 protein: CASSYRQGSNEAFF. CDR3 DNA: TGTGCCAGCAGTTACCGACAGGGATCTAATGAAGCTTTCTTT.

The chain carries TRBV18 and TRBJ1-4; D is possibly TRBD1 (5 bases). Deletions cut 2 bases from V and 4 bases from J, with 8 bases between. CDR3 length: 14 amino acids. Germline V gene lookup returns CDR1 KGHSH and CDR2 LQKENI. The CDR3 sequence is CASSPGTDNEKLFF. As DNA, the CDR3 is TGTGCCAGCTCACCAGGGACGGATAATGAAAAACTGTTTTTT.

The gene calls are TRBV2 and TRBJ2-6; 8 bases line up with TRBD1. J was trimmed by 7 bases and V by 2 bases; bases with no gene match: 16. The CDR3 sequence is 19 residues long. The germline V gene has CDR1 SNHLY and CDR2 FYNNEI. CDR3 region: CASSEPQTPSGGRANVLTF. The CDR3 DNA reads TGTGCCAGCAGTGAACCACAAACGCCTTCAGGGGGCAGAGCCAACGTCCTGACTTTC.

The chain employs TRBV27 and TRBJ1-1; D might be TRBD1 (6 bases). This CDR3 comprises 13 residues. V was pared by 4 bases and J by 7 bases, with 13 bases between. Germline lookup yields CDR1 MNHEY and CDR2 SMNVEV (reference sequence). The CDR3 spells CASSYQTGDEAFF. In DNA, the CDR3 is TGTGCCAGCAGTTACCAGACAGGAGATGAAGCTTTCTTT.

The chain is built from TRBV5-1 and TRBJ1-2; 10 bases are a match to TRBD1. Germline V CDR1 and CDR2: SGHRS, YFSETQ. The ends lost 4 bases at V and 7 bases at J; junction bases unmatched: 1. The CDR3 is made up of 12 amino acids. The CDR3 sequence: CASSRTGGGYTF. The CDR3 nucleotides are TGCGCCAGCAGCCGGACAGGGGGTGGCTACACCTTC.

The V gene is TRBV19, the J gene TRBJ2-1; a weak D match, TRBD2 (5 bases). The CDR3 has 11 residues. Germline CDR1 LNHDA, CDR2 SQIVND (reference sequence). The V end lost 9 bases, the J end lost 8 bases, and 11 bases lay between the germline ends. The CDR3 spells CASGLGDEQFF. As DNA, the CDR3 is TGTGCCAGCGGACTCGGGGATGAGCAGTTCTTC.

The chain employs TRBV9 and TRBJ2-7; D is perhaps TRBD1 (5 bases). The CDR3 has 17 residues. V was shortened by 5 bases and J by 4 bases, with 25 bases between the two germline ends. Germline V gene data show CDR1 as SGDLS and CDR2 as YYNGEE. CDR3 residues: CASREMHKDNPLYEQYF. DNA for the CDR3: TGTGCCAGCAGGGAGATGCATAAGGACAATCCCCTGTACGAGCAGTACTTC.

This rearrangement joins TRBV28 to TRBJ1-5; D not certain. V lost 1 base and J 4 bases, leaving 14 bases between the germline ends. The CDR3 spans 16 residues. Per the germline V gene, CDR1 is MDHEN and CDR2 is SYDVKM. This chain's CDR3 is CASSLFTGSGNQPQHF. CDR3 sequence (DNA): TGTGCCAGCAGTTTATTCACGGGGTCGGGGAATCAGCCCCAGCATTTT.

The chain combines TRBV3-1 (or the pseudogene TRBV3-2) with TRBJ1-2; D possibly corresponds to TRBD1 (5 bases). The CDR3 runs to 16 residues. V was shortened by 0 bases and J by 4 bases, with 15 bases between the two germline ends. The V gene's germline CDR1 is LGHDT and CDR2 YNNKEL (reference sequence). The CDR3 sequence is CASSQDIPTEIYGYTF. CDR3 nucleotides: TGTGCCAGCAGCCAAGATATTCCGACAGAGATCTATGGCTACACCTTC.

Written as DNA, the CDR3 is TGTGCCAGCAGTTACAGGGAACGATCCTACGAGCAGTACTTC. It is translated as CASSYRERSYEQYF. The V and J genes are TRBV28 and TRBJ2-7; TRBD1 might be the D (6 bases). The V gene lost 4 bases and the J gene lost 1 base, with 11 bases spanning the gap. The CDR3 runs to 14 residues. CDR1 is MDHEN and CDR2 is SYDVKM in the germline V gene.

The J gene is TRBJ1-1, the V gene TRBV7-9; D is perhaps TRBD1 (6 bases). The CDR3 is 15 residues long. Germline CDR1 SEHNR, CDR2 FQNEAQ (reference sequence). V lost 5 bases and J 1 base, leaving 14 bases between the germline ends. CDR3 sequence: CASSLGGTKNTEAFF. The CDR3 coding sequence is TGTGCCAGCAGCCTAGGAGGGACAAAGAACACTGAAGCTTTCTTT.

The chain joins TRBV7-2 to TRBJ2-7, with D unclear. Deletions cut 2 bases from V and 3 bases from J, with 5 bases between. The CDR3 length is 12 residues. Per the germline V gene, CDR1 is SGHTA and CDR2 is FQGNSA. CDR3 sequence reads: CASSLSDYEQYF. CDR3 in DNA: TGTGCCAGCAGCTTATCGGACTACGAGCAGTACTTC.

The rearrangement links TRBV28 to TRBJ1-2; TRBD1 matches at 7 bases. Germline values: CDR1 MDHEN, CDR2 SYDVKM. V shed 6 bases, J shed 7 bases, and the junction held 2 bases outside the gene matches. The CDR3 runs to 11 residues. The CDR3 nucleotides are TGTGCCAGCAGAGGGGGCGGTGGCTACACCTTC. Translating gives CASRGGGGYTF.